The 3 T cell receptor beta chains presented below share a single source sample, sequenced in a study of T cells in lung cancer brain metastases. The method was immunoSEQ multiplex PCR; TCRdb's version includes in-frame clones alone and lacks a portion of them. The sample carries some 2,500 clones, less than 95% recorded once. Sequencing input: tumor tissue from the primary lung tumor. The receptor source for this set is a man aged 70-80 years with non-small cell lung cancer.

The rearrangement links TRBV9 to TRBJ1-1; D possibly corresponds to TRBD1 (6 bases). CDR1 and CDR2 (germline): SGDLS, YYNGEE. V dropped 4 bases and J dropped 4 bases, with 23 bases sitting between them. The length of the CDR3 is 17 residues. The CDR3 is CASSPRTGRGVGTEAFF. In DNA form, the CDR3 reads TGTGCCAGCAGCCCCCGCACAGGGAGGGGCGTGGGCACTGAAGCTTTCTTT.

The gene calls are TRBV25-1 and TRBJ2-2; 10 bases fit TRBD1. The CDR3 runs 15 residues. V was clipped by 7 bases and J by 6 bases; unmatched bases: 8. The germline gives CDR1 MGHDK, CDR2 SYGVNS. CDR3 sequence (DNA): TGTGCCAGCACCGGACAGGGGGGGCTAGCCGGGGAGCTGTTTTTT. Its translation: CASTGQGGLAGELFF.

This chain connects TRBV9 to TRBJ2-5; D remains ambiguous. The CDR3 length is 16 residues. Germline lookup yields CDR1 SGDLS and CDR2 YYNGEE. V was cut by 3 bases and J by 5 bases, with 20 bases left in between. In nucleotides, the CDR3 is TGTGCCAGCAGCGACAAACTCGGTGCATACGAGGAGACCCAGTACTTC. This encodes CASSDKLGAYEETQYF.